A single T cell receptor (beta chain) is shown here with its context. Its antigen is still unknown. The data are from a study of cytomegalovirus exposure and HLA in healthy donors. Vbeta (60) and Jbeta (13) primers were used in the PCR. Original processing notes: Roughly 10 million shared chains were among around 80 million unique TCR beta chains counted in a later analysis. The repertoire was sequenced with immunoSEQ multiplex PCR; TCRdb's copy has only in-frame clones and lacks some. Clone size and V and J calls were adopted from that table, with D and trimming inferred from the DNA. The sample holds about 140,000 clones, 78% seen once. Trimming pared 3 bases from V and 6 bases from J, leaving 31 bases between. Germline V lookup: CDR1 SGHNT, CDR2 YYREEE (reference sequence). The CDR3 spans 19 residues. Study-level results: Earlier findings revealed that most TCR beta V segments proved productive either about 87% or about 30% of the time. An analysis that was carried out later associated 15,000 to 20,000 TCR beta sequences with HLA alleles at 0.05 false discovery rate.

The rearrangement uses TRBV5-4 and TRBJ2-7; D gene unclear. The clonotype comes from a woman under 30 in good health and CMV-seropositive. Sequenced input: PBMCs. In nucleotides, the CDR3 is TGTGCCAGCAGCTATTCAACCTCTGCCGATATCGTTGACTTCCTCGAGCAGTACTTC. Amino acid sequence: CASSYSTSADIVDFLEQYF.